This entry concerns a single TCR beta chain. Antigen: not known. This record comes from a study of monozygotic twins with inflammatory bowel disease. This CDR3 is built from 18 residues. Germline-derived CDR1 and CDR2 are SGHRS and YFSETQ. General study points: Immunosuppressive treatment differences may have increased patient repertoire variability.

Nested PCRs of 16 and 9 cycles, two in total, were run on TCRalpha and TCRbeta cDNA. From its re-call of the 5' RACE reads, TCRdb lists each CDR3 protein once, without DNA. The sample's table shows 200,000 to 250,000 distinct CDR3 sequences. This sequence joins TRBV5-1 and TRBJ2-7; TCRdb selects TRBD2, and the lack of DNA leaves this call unchecked. The TCR was taken from a human donor with ulcerative colitis or Crohn's disease, or a healthy co-twin of an affected twin (not recorded which). Source material: blood. This CDR3 is CASSVFLSLRDSPYEQYF.